Each of the 8 T cell receptor beta chains below was sequenced from the same sample in a study of CD4 T cells in relation to SARS-CoV-2 and coronaviruses. Generated by immunoSEQ multiplex PCR, the TCRdb table keeps only in-frame clones and is missing some. Altogether about 43,000 clones are present, approximately 80% being singletons, with the ten largest covering about 1.3%. Their cognate antigens are unknown. The specimen was naive CD4+ T cells from PBMCs, cultured in vitro. Described subset: naive CD4+ T cells isolated by negative enrichment. These receptors came from an adult with COVID-19.

This clone was seen a few times. The rearrangement links TRBV5-6 to TRBJ2-7; TRBD1 or TRBD2 may be the D gene (5 bases each). Between the trimmed V and J ends, which lost 7 bases and 3 bases, there was a span of 14 bases. Germline V CDR1 and CDR2: SGHDT, YYEEEE. This CDR3 is built from 13 residues. Here the CDR3 reads CASGAGEFYEQYF. CDR3 sequence (DNA): TGTGCCAGCGGGGCCGGGGAGTTCTACGAGCAGTACTTC.

This chain uses TRBV7-8 with TRBJ2-6, with D perhaps matching TRBD1 (5 bases). The germline CDR1 and CDR2 sequences are SGHVS and FQNEAQ. V was shortened by 3 bases and J by 0 bases, with 6 bases between the two germline ends. The CDR3 sequence is 15 residues long. CDR3 DNA sequence: TGTGCCAGCAGCTTGACAGTCTCTGGGGCCAACGTCCTGACTTTC. It is translated as CASSLTVSGANVLTF.

The chain links TRBV5-1 to TRBJ2-1, with 8 bases matching TRBD2. J gave up 7 bases and V 6 bases, and 12 bases lay outside the gene matches. From germline, CDR1 is SGHRS and CDR2 YFSETQ. The CDR3 length is 15 residues. CDR3 amino acids: CASNPWAGGENEQFF. The CDR3 DNA follows: TGCGCCAGCAACCCGTGGGCGGGAGGAGAAAATGAGCAGTTCTTC.

The CDR3 region is CASSPTVDQPQHF. The CDR3, as DNA: TGTGCCAGCAGCCCCACAGTAGATCAGCCCCAGCATTTT. V usage is TRBV9 and J usage is TRBJ1-5; D unclear. From germline, CDR1 is SGDLS and CDR2 YYNGEE. The V gene lost 4 bases and the J gene lost 5 bases, with 10 bases spanning the gap. The CDR3 loop spans 13 amino acids. The full variable domain, completed using reference TRBV9 and TRBJ1-5, is DSGVTQTPKHLITATGQRVTLRCSPRSGDLSVYWYQQSLDQGLQFLIQYYNGEERAKGNILERFSAQQFPDLHSELNLSSLELGDSALYFCASSPTVDQPQHFGDGTRLSIL.

The chain is built from TRBV9 and TRBJ2-7; 9 bases are a match to TRBD1. Germline CDR1 SGDLS, CDR2 YYNGEE. V lost 0 bases and J lost 2; bases outside the gene matches: 3. The CDR3 runs to 15 residues. DNA for the CDR3: TGTGCCAGCAGCGTAGCGGGACAGGGTCCCTACGAGCAGTACTTC. Amino acid sequence: CASSVAGQGPYEQYF.

This clone has only one observation. The chain uses TRBV18 and TRBJ2-2, with 10 nucleotides matching TRBD1. V dropped 3 bases and J dropped 1; count of bases not matched to a gene: 2. Germline assignment: CDR1 KGHSH and CDR2 LQKENI. The CDR3 is 16 residues long. CDR3 loop: CASSPGQGLNTGELFF. In DNA form, the CDR3 reads TGTGCCAGCTCACCGGGACAGGGGTTGAACACCGGGGAGCTGTTTTTT.

The table lists this clone with a count of one. Here the CDR3 DNA reads TGTGCTAGTGGTTTCAGTCAATCAGATACGCAGTATTTT. This gives the protein CASGFSQSDTQYF. The genes are TRBV12-5 and TRBJ2-3; D call uncertain. Trimming stripped 3 bases from V and 4 bases from J, with 8 bases between. This CDR3 has 13 residues. Germline CDR1 LGHNT, CDR2 FRNRAP.

The rearrangement uses TRBV5-4 and TRBJ1-5, with D tentatively TRBD1 (6 bases). The CDR3 extends over 13 amino acids. The germline V gene encodes CDR1 SGHNT and CDR2 YYREEE (reference sequence). The ends were cut back, 4 bases at V and 6 bases at J, with 11 bases in the middle. The CDR3 DNA reads as TGTGCCAGCAGCCAAGAACAGGGTCAGCCCCAGCATTTT. It specifies CASSQEQGQPQHF.